What follows are 10 T cell receptor beta chains derived from one specimen sequenced in a study of T cells in women clearing cervical HPV infection. Profiling relied on immunoSEQ multiplex PCR, and the TCRdb table lists in-frame clones only, not all of them. The sample shows 23,000 or so clones, and less than 3% sits with its ten largest clones. Source material: blood buffy coat. The receptor set was obtained from a woman between 18 and 70 years old with a cervical HPV16 infection that either progressed to CIN3+ or cleared (not recorded which).

The sequenced CDR3 bases are TGTGCCAGTAGTATGATGGTCGGTAGCAATCAGCCG. Translated, it gives CASSMMVGSNQP. The full CDR3 protein is CASSMMVGSNQPQYF. The rearrangement uses TRBV19 and TRBJ2-3; D unresolved. The read gets to within 3 residues of the CDR3 end, and the germline J gene fills in the rest. The CDR3 has 15 amino acids. Per germline, CDR1 LNHDA and CDR2 SQIVND (reference sequence).

With respect to this clone: Read data end 3 residues before the CDR3 end; the end is taken from the germline J gene. J is TRBJ2-7 and V is TRBV19; 7 bases line up with TRBD1. CDR3 length: 12 residues. Germline assignment: CDR1 LNHDA and CDR2 SQIVND (reference sequence). V lost 8 bases to trimming and J lost 6 bases; unmatched junction nucleotides: 7. The CDR3 sequence: CASGTVTSEQYF. The sequenced CDR3 bases are TGTGCCAGTGGGACAGTAACCAGCGAG.

Concerning this clone: The CDR3 extends 3 residues past the end of the read, so its final part is completed from the germline J gene. This chain uses TRBV19 with TRBJ2-2, with D maybe TRBD1 (5 bases). The CDR3 covers 14 residues. Germline V gene data show CDR1 as LNHDA and CDR2 as SQIVND (reference sequence). CDR3 bases read: TGTGCCAGTAGTATCAGGGCGAGGAATGAAAAG. Translation: CASSIRARNEK. In full, the CDR3 is CASSIRARNEKLFF.

A note on this clone: The read finishes 3 residues shy of the CDR3 end, and the germline J gene is used to complete it. The chain couples TRBV11-2 to TRBJ2-7; tentatively, D is TRBD2 (5 bases). The CDR3 consists of 13 residues. V lost 6 bases to trimming and J lost 0 bases, with 9 bases between them. Germline V CDR1 and CDR2: SGHAT, FQNNGV. The CDR3 is CASSFAGSYEQYF. The part of the CDR3 DNA that was read is TGTGCCAGCAGTTTCGCGGGCTCCTACGAG.

As for this clone: The read ends 3 residues early relative to the CDR3; the germline J gene fills the gap. The chain carries TRBV2 and TRBJ2-1, with 7 positions matching TRBD1. With 6 bases clipped from V and 7 bases from J, the junction kept 12 bases outside the gene matches. The CDR3 contains 15 residues. Per germline, CDR1 SNHLY and CDR2 FYNNEI. This CDR3 is CASSAVRGPGNEQFF. Partial CDR3 DNA: TGTGCCAGCAGCGCTGTGAGGGGGCCGGGGAATGAG. Together with reference TRBV2 and TRBJ2-1, the CDR3 gives the full variable domain: EPEVTQTPSHQVTQMGQEVILRCVPISNHLYFYWYRQILGQKVEFLVSFYNNEISEKSEIFDDQFSVERPDGSNFTLKIRSTKLEDSAMYFCASSAVRGPGNEQFFGPGTRLTVL.

Comments on this clone: The junction does not match germline at one end; this may be a read error. The read ends 3 residues before the CDR3 terminus; that terminus is restored from the germline J gene. V and J are TRBV7-9 and TRBJ1-4; D is unresolved. The CDR3 length is 13 residues. CDR1 SEHNR and CDR2 FQNEAQ come from the germline V gene (reference sequence). The CDR3 here is CTSSFQANEKLFF. CDR3 DNA, as far as it was read: TGTACCAGCAGCTTCCAGGCTAATGAAAAA.

About this clone itself: Read sequence stops 3 residues before the CDR3 end, and the germline J gene provides the missing end. The V and J genes are TRBV7-9 and TRBJ1-3; no definite D call. Deletions cut 3 bases from V and 6 bases from J, with 6 bases between. In germline, CDR1 is SEHNR, CDR2 FQNEAQ (reference sequence). This CDR3 is 12 amino acids long. CDR3 protein: CASSFIVNTIYF. Incomplete CDR3 DNA: TGTGCCAGCAGCTTCATTGTAAACACC.

On this clone: The read ends 3 residues before the CDR3 terminus; that terminus is restored from the germline J gene. This chain joins TRBV7-2 and TRBJ2-7; 8 bases fit TRBD2. The CDR3 has 14 residues. Trimming cost V 6 bases and J 4 bases; bases outside gene matches: 8. Germline lookup yields CDR1 SGHTA and CDR2 FQGNSA. The covered CDR3 bases are TGTGCCAGCAGTTCTACCGGGAGGGGGTACGAG. Its translation: CASSSTGRGYE. The full CDR3 reads CASSSTGRGYEQYF.

Notes on this clone: The CDR3 is cut off 3 residues early in the read; its end comes from the germline J gene. The rearrangement links TRBV4-1 to TRBJ2-7; 7 bases match TRBD1. Per germline, CDR1 MGHRA and CDR2 YSYEKL. Trimming cost V 3 bases and J 0 bases; bases outside gene matches: 5. This CDR3 region has 15 residues. CDR3 residues: CASSQSRDSSYEQYF. The sequenced part of the CDR3 DNA is TGCGCCAGCAGCCAGTCCCGGGACAGCTCCTACGAG.

Points on this clone: The CDR3 end falls 3 residues outside the read, so it is completed with the germline J gene. The chain employs TRBV5-5 and TRBJ1-4; D remains unclear. This CDR3 has 15 amino acids. Germline-derived CDR1 and CDR2 are SGHKS and YYEKEE (reference sequence). Trimming removed 2 bases from V and 2 bases from J, with 10 bases in between. CDR3 DNA (partial): TGTGCCAGCAGCTTACTGTCGGGGACTAATGAAAAA. Encoded protein: CASSLLSGTNEK. The complete CDR3 protein is CASSLLSGTNEKLFF.